Listed below are T cell receptor beta chains from one sample, sequenced in a study of blood T cell repertoires in COVID-19. The protocol was immunoSEQ multiplex PCR, while the TCRdb copy is restricted to in-frame clones and leaves out a portion. The sample includes 300,000 to 450,000 clones, around 90% of them seen just once. Material: peripheral blood. These receptor sequences come from a woman younger than 45 with COVID-19, enrolled during active disease. CDR3s include the opening cysteine and the closing phenylalanine or tryptophan. A D gene is named only where the DNA matches it firmly. Only part of the rows carry a size: once, few, many, or a class if the clone is expanded.

D	V	J	size	DNA	CDR3
TRBD2	TRBV7-2	TRBJ2-1	NA	TGTGCCAGCAGCTTAGGTCGCGGGAGGCTAGATAATGAGCAGTTCTTC	CASSLGRGRLDNEQFF
NA	TRBV3-1/TRBV3-2	TRBJ2-3	NA	TGTGCCAGCAGCCAACTCAGGGGTCAGGGGTACGATACGCAGTATTTT	CASSQLRGQGYDTQYF
NA	TRBV4-3	TRBJ1-1	once	TGCGCCAGCAGCCATTCCGGGACAAACGAAGCTTTCTTT	CASSHSGTNEAFF
TRBD1	TRBV13	TRBJ1-1	NA	TGTGCCAGCAGCTTAGAGGACAGGCCTGAAGCTTTCTTT	CASSLEDRPEAFF
NA	TRBV7-2	TRBJ2-5	NA	TGTGCCAGCAGCTTCGGGGGAGAGACCCAGTACTTC	CASSFGGETQYF
NA	TRBV25-1	TRBJ2-5	NA	TGTGCCAGCAGACGGGGGGCCCAAGAGACCCAGTACTTC	CASRRGAQETQYF
NA	TRBV18	TRBJ2-5	NA	TGTGCCAGCTCACGGACATACCAAGAGACCCAGTACTTC	CASSRTYQETQYF
TRBD2	TRBV10-3	TRBJ2-1	NA	TGTGCCATCAGTGAGTGGCGGGAGAGGGACAATGAGCAGTTCTTC	CAISEWRERDNEQFF
TRBD1	TRBV18	TRBJ2-7	NA	TGTGCCAGCTCACCCGGGACAGGGTCCGAGCAGTACTTC	CASSPGTGSEQYF
NA	TRBV4-2	TRBJ2-1	few	TGTGCCAGCAGCCAAGAGTGGAGGGAACCTTACAATGAGCAGTTCTTC	CASSQEWREPYNEQFF
TRBD1	TRBV18	TRBJ1-6	NA	TGTGCCAGCTCACCTCGGACAGGAGACAATTCACCCCTCCACTTT	CASSPRTGDNSPLHF
NA	TRBV28	TRBJ2-7	once	TGTGCCAGCAGTGCAAATTGGAGGGCTACAAAAGGGGAGCAGTACTTC	CASSANWRATKGEQYF
NA	TRBV19	TRBJ2-7	NA	TGTGCCAGTAGTACCTGGAGTGGTCAACTTAGCTACGAGCAGTACTTC	CASSTWSGQLSYEQYF
NA	TRBV6-6	TRBJ2-1	NA	TGTGCCAGCAATCTGCGAGGCGCAAGCTCCTACAATGAGCAGTTCTTC	CASNLRGASSYNEQFF
NA	TRBV7-9	TRBJ1-2	few	TGTGCCAGCAGCTTAGAGGTCGGGGGTGGTGACTATGGCTACACCTTC	CASSLEVGGGDYGYTF
NA	TRBV2	TRBJ2-3	NA	TGTGCCAGCAGTGAATGGTTAAGCAGGGGCGATACGCAGTATTTT	CASSEWLSRGDTQYF
NA	TRBV19	TRBJ1-2	once	TGTGCCAGTAGTATAGAAGGAACAGGAAGGTATGGCTACACCTTC	CASSIEGTGRYGYTF
NA	TRBV10-2	TRBJ2-4	NA	TGCGCCAGCATGGGCGAAAACATTCAGTACTTC	CASMGENIQYF
NA	TRBV7-2	TRBJ2-1	NA	TGTGCCAGCAGCTTAGAGGCCAGGTCCTACAATGAGCAGTTCTTC	CASSLEARSYNEQFF
TRBD1	TRBV7-2	TRBJ1-1	many	TGTGCCAGCAACCAGCAGGGACAGGGGGAAGCTTTCTTT	CASNQQGQGEAFF
NA	TRBV27	TRBJ2-2	NA	TGTGCCAGCCGAGTGGGGACAAAGAACACCGGGGAGCTGTTTTTT	CASRVGTKNTGELFF
NA	TRBV27	TRBJ2-7	once	TGTGCCAGCAGTTCAGGGGAAGGCTACGAGCAGTACTTC	CASSSGEGYEQYF
NA	TRBV6-5	TRBJ1-1	NA	TGTGCCAGCAGTTACTCGGGGGCTGATGGTGAAGCTTTCTTT	CASSYSGADGEAFF
TRBD2	TRBV28	TRBJ2-3	NA	TGTGCCAGCAGGACCGATACCGCTAGCGGGAGGAGGGAGGAGGGTTACACAGATACGCAGTATTTT	CASRTDTASGRREEGYTDTQYF
NA	TRBV9	TRBJ2-5	NA	TGTGCCAGCAGCGGGCCCCTGAGGGGGTACCAAGAGACCCAGTACTTC	CASSGPLRGYQETQYF
TRBD1	TRBV6-5	TRBJ2-7	NA	TGTGCCAGCAGAGAGGGGGCGCAAGGCTCCTACGAGCAGTACTTC	CASREGAQGSYEQYF
NA	TRBV5-4	TRBJ2-1	NA	TGTGCCAGCAGCAAACCCGGGGGAAGCTCCTACAATGAGCAGTTCTTC	CASSKPGGSSYNEQFF
NA	TRBV9	TRBJ2-3	NA	TGTGCCAGCAGCGTAGGGCACGCAGATACGCAGTATTTT	CASSVGHADTQYF
TRBD2	TRBV5-4	TRBJ2-3	NA	TGTGCCAGCAGCGATAGGACTAGCGGGAGTACAGATACGCAGTATTTT	CASSDRTSGSTDTQYF
NA	TRBV20-1	TRBJ1-1	NA	TGCAGTGCTAGTAGGGGCGGCAGACCCAACCATAAAGCTTTCTTT	CSASRGGRPNHKAFF
TRBD2	TRBV18	TRBJ2-2	once	TGTGCCAGCCCCACCAGCGGGGGGGCGGGGACCACCGGGGAGCTGTTTTTT	CASPTSGGAGTTGELFF
TRBD1	TRBV7-8	TRBJ2-7	NA	TGTGCCAGCAGCTTCCGGAACAGGGGCGAGCAGTACTTC	CASSFRNRGEQYF
NA	TRBV3-1/TRBV3-2	TRBJ2-2	NA	TGTGCCAGCAGCCAAGAATGTCTGGAAGAGGGTACCGGGGAGCTGTTTTTT	CASSQECLEEGTGELFF
TRBD1	TRBV5-1	TRBJ1-3	NA	TGCGCCAGCAGCTTGACAGGACAGGGGAACTCTGGAAACACCATATATTTT	CASSLTGQGNSGNTIYF
TRBD1	TRBV7-2	TRBJ1-1	NA	TGTGCCAGCAGCCCCCGGGACAGGGGATACCCCTATGCTGAAGCTTTCTTT	CASSPRDRGYPYAEAFF
TRBD1	TRBV10-3	TRBJ1-5	NA	TGTGCCATCAGAGACAGGGTAGATCAGCCCCAGCATTTT	CAIRDRVDQPQHF
NA	TRBV7-2	TRBJ2-2	NA	TGTGCCAGTACCTCGTGGGGGGGCGCCACCGGGGAGCTGTTTTTT	CASTSWGGATGELFF
TRBD1	TRBV29-1	TRBJ1-2	NA	TGCAGCGTTGAAGAGGTTGCAGGGGGCGGCGGCTACACCTTC	CSVEEVAGGGGYTF
TRBD1	TRBV3-1/TRBV3-2	TRBJ1-2	NA	TGTGCCAGCAGCCCTCGGAGGCAGGGGGGCTATGGCTACACCTTC	CASSPRRQGGYGYTF
NA	TRBV6-5	TRBJ1-2	NA	TGTGCCAGCAGTTACAGTAGGGGGTTCAATGGCTACACCTTC	CASSYSRGFNGYTF
NA	TRBV5-1	TRBJ2-5	once	TGCGCCAGCGGGGTGGAGGGGGAGACCCAGTACTTC	CASGVEGETQYF
TRBD1	TRBV7-2	TRBJ2-7	NA	TGTGCCAGCAGCTTAGTGGGACAGAGCTCCTACGAGCAGTACTTC	CASSLVGQSSYEQYF
NA	TRBV7-8	TRBJ2-7	NA	TGTGCCAGCAGCCTAGCCGACAGACCAGGCTACGAGCAGTACTTC	CASSLADRPGYEQYF
NA	TRBV4-1	TRBJ2-7	NA	TGCGCCAGCAGCCAAGGGCCAAGTTCTTCCTACGAGCAGTACTTC	CASSQGPSSSYEQYF
NA	TRBV3-1/TRBV3-2	TRBJ2-5	NA	TGTGCCAGCAGCCAAGACAGGGCAGTTGGAGAGACCCAGTACTTC	CASSQDRAVGETQYF
NA	TRBV5-1	TRBJ1-2	NA	TGCGCCAGCAGCTTGACTAGCGGGGGTGATGGCTACACCTTC	CASSLTSGGDGYTF